This T cell receptor beta chain stems from a study of CD8 T cells in Susac syndrome. Random hexamers were used to reverse transcribe an amount of roughly 0.5 to 1 ug RNA. Across 54 Vbeta and 13 Jbeta, TCR beta CDR3 was amplified with immunoSEQ multiplex PCR. TCRdb re-called the immunoSEQ multiplex PCR reads with MiXCR, one entry per CDR3 protein. This table holds about 100,000 distinct CDR3 sequences, 95% found once. The CD8+ and CD4+ T cells were negatively isolated, with the TEMRA cells enriched by FACS. Germline V CDR1 and CDR2: MNHEY, SMNVEV (reference sequence). This CDR3 has 12 amino acids. V lost 4 bases to trimming and J lost 5 bases, with 6 bases between them.

This rearrangement joins TRBV27 to TRBJ2-1; D not resolved. This receptor was taken from a human donor with Susac syndrome. The sequencing input was CD8+ T cells from PBMCs. CDR3 sequence reads: CASSSWNNEQFF. The CDR3, as DNA: TGTGCCAGCAGTTCATGGAACAATGAGCAGTTCTTC.